This paragraph covers one TCR beta chain sequence. No antigen is known for it. The data stem from a study of T cell responses to AZD1222 COVID-19 vaccine. Study in general: Pooling of second doses given at about 4 or about 12 weeks was done. Study-level results: No day 14 peak samples; only post-peak repertoires were characterized. Targets within unmutated variant regions were reportedly found for nearly half of spike-specific TCRs. Donor demographics were predominantly white British with a female majority; clonal diversity may be underestimated.

V gave up 1 base and J gave up 8 bases, with 11 bases separating them. The CDR3 has 14 residues. CDR1 is LGHDT and CDR2 is YNNKEL in the germline V gene (reference sequence). TCRdb keeps only in-frame clones here, not all; method: immunoSEQ multiplex PCR. The sample has around 140,000 clones, just over 85% seen once. This chain joins TRBV3-1 (or the pseudogene TRBV3-2) and TRBJ1-4; no reliable D call. The sequence derives from an adult in good health. The input for sequencing was peripheral blood, taken on day 0 of AZD1222 vaccination. The CDR3 region has the DNA TGTGCCAGCAGCCAAGTTACAGTGGGGGAAAAACTGTTTTTT. Protein: CASSQVTVGEKLFF.